A selection of T cell receptor beta chains follows, all from one sample in a study of metastatic and nonmetastatic thyroid tumors. MiXCR re-clonotyped the PCR reads for TCRdb. There are around 2,700 clones in the sample; around 27% occur only once, and approximately 23% lies in the top ten. The specimen sequenced was adjacent normal tissue. The receptor set was obtained from a male donor with papillary thyroid cancer or a benign thyroid nodule (not recorded which). Some clones in this sample may be carry-over from other donors' samples. The CDR3 runs from the conserved cysteine through the conserved F or W. D genes are given only for firm matches. Rows give clone size only sometimes, using once, few, many, or a class for an expanded clone.

v_gene: TRBV6-5; abundance: .; j_gene: TRBJ2-3; d_gene: .; len: 16; CDR3aa: CASSYRGDSSTDTQYF; CDR3nt: TGTGCCAGCAGTTACCGAGGGGACTCTAGCACAGATACGCAGTATTTT
v_gene: TRBV24-1; abundance: few; j_gene: TRBJ2-2; d_gene: .; len: 14; CDR3aa: CATSTVEGSGELFF; CDR3nt: TGTGCCACCAGCACTGTAGAGGGTAGCGGGGAGCTGTTTTTT
v_gene: TRBV25-1; abundance: medium-sized; j_gene: TRBJ2-7; d_gene: .; len: 15; CDR3aa: CASSATGLSSHEQYF; CDR3nt: TGTGCCAGCAGTGCCACAGGGCTAAGCTCCCACGAGCAGTACTTC
v_gene: TRBV5-1; abundance: .; j_gene: TRBJ2-1; d_gene: .; len: 15; CDR3aa: CASSLNGDSYNEQFF; CDR3nt: TGCGCCAGCAGCTTGAACGGTGACTCCTACAATGAGCAGTTCTTC
v_gene: TRBV5-1; abundance: .; j_gene: TRBJ1-6; d_gene: .; len: 15; CDR3aa: CASSFSPGADSPLHF; CDR3nt: TGCGCCAGCAGCTTCTCTCCGGGGGCGGATTCACCCCTCCACTTT
v_gene: TRBV5-1; abundance: .; j_gene: TRBJ2-7; d_gene: TRBD1; len: 14; CDR3aa: CASRPGQALREQYF; CDR3nt: TGCGCCAGCAGGCCGGGACAGGCACTAAGAGAGCAGTACTTC
v_gene: TRBV6-1; abundance: many; j_gene: TRBJ2-3; d_gene: TRBD1; len: 13; CDR3aa: CASSWRREGALDF; CDR3nt: TGTGCCAGCAGTTGGAGGAGAGAGGGGGCCTTGGATTTT
v_gene: TRBV20-1; abundance: .; j_gene: TRBJ1-5; d_gene: .; len: 16; CDR3aa: CSARGERGIFNQPQHF; CDR3nt: TGCAGTGCTAGAGGGGAGAGAGGGATTTTCAATCAGCCCCAGCATTTT
v_gene: TRBV28; abundance: few; j_gene: TRBJ2-2; d_gene: TRBD2; len: 16; CDR3aa: CASSSPGLAITGDLFF; CDR3nt: TGTGCCAGCAGTTCTCCGGGACTAGCGATCACCGGGGATCTTTTTTTC
v_gene: TRBV9; abundance: .; j_gene: TRBJ1-2; d_gene: .; len: 12; CDR3aa: CASSVEQYGYTF; CDR3nt: TGTGCCAGCAGCGTAGAACAGTATGGCTACACCTTC
v_gene: TRBV27; abundance: few; j_gene: TRBJ2-3; d_gene: .; len: 15; CDR3aa: CASSSQGGSTDTQYF; CDR3nt: TGTGCCAGCAGCTCCCAGGGCGGGAGCACAGATACGCAGTATTTT
v_gene: TRBV15; abundance: .; j_gene: TRBJ2-7; d_gene: TRBD1; len: 14; CDR3aa: CATSEGQGIGEQYF; CDR3nt: TGTGCCACCAGCGAGGGACAGGGGATTGGCGAGCAGTACTTC
v_gene: TRBV7-2; abundance: large; j_gene: TRBJ1-2; d_gene: .; len: 15; CDR3aa: CASSLATGSGYGYTF; CDR3nt: TGTGCCAGCAGCTTAGCTACAGGGTCTGGCTATGGCTACACCTTC
v_gene: TRBV15; abundance: few; j_gene: TRBJ1-5; d_gene: .; len: 12; CDR3aa: CATSRKEQSQHF; CDR3nt: TGTGCCACCAGCAGAAAAGAGCAGAGCCAGCATTTT
v_gene: TRBV6-4; abundance: few; j_gene: TRBJ2-2; d_gene: .; len: 13; CDR3aa: CASTWEVTGELFF; CDR3nt: TGTGCCAGCACCTGGGAGGTCACCGGGGAGCTGTTTTTT
v_gene: TRBV29-1; abundance: .; j_gene: TRBJ2-1; d_gene: TRBD1; len: 12; CDR3aa: CSVRTGSQEQFF; CDR3nt: TGCAGCGTCCGGACAGGGTCGCAGGAGCAGTTCTTC
v_gene: TRBV6-2/TRBV6-3; abundance: .; j_gene: TRBJ1-5; d_gene: .; len: 13; CDR3aa: CASIYGLGQPQHF; CDR3nt: TGTGCCAGCATTTACGGGCTCGGACAGCCCCAGCATTTT
v_gene: TRBV10-3; abundance: many; j_gene: TRBJ1-1; d_gene: .; len: 14; CDR3aa: CAIGAGGPNTEAFF; CDR3nt: TGTGCCATCGGGGCCGGGGGGCCGAACACTGAAGCTTTCTTT
v_gene: TRBV5-1; abundance: medium-sized; j_gene: TRBJ2-3; d_gene: TRBD1; len: 19; CDR3aa: CASSLRPPTGGLLTDTQYF; CDR3nt: TGCGCCAGCAGCTTGCGCCCCCCGACAGGGGGCCTTCTCACAGATACGCAGTATTTT
v_gene: TRBV9; abundance: .; j_gene: TRBJ1-2; d_gene: .; len: 13; CDR3aa: CASSVDVNYGYTF; CDR3nt: TGTGCCAGCAGCGTAGACGTCAACTATGGCTACACCTTC
v_gene: TRBV6-2/TRBV6-3; abundance: large; j_gene: TRBJ1-3; d_gene: .; len: 16; CDR3aa: CASSYGRATSGNTIYF; CDR3nt: TGTGCCAGCAGTTACGGAAGGGCGACCTCTGGAAACACCATATATTTT
v_gene: TRBV5-1; abundance: many; j_gene: TRBJ2-5; d_gene: .; len: 15; CDR3aa: CASSPDGVGQGTQYF; CDR3nt: TGCGCCAGCAGCCCCGACGGGGTGGGCCAAGGGACCCAGTACTTC
v_gene: TRBV7-9; abundance: .; j_gene: TRBJ1-1; d_gene: .; len: 13; CDR3aa: CASSPGSTGEAFF; CDR3nt: TGTGCCAGCAGCCCTGGCTCGACAGGCGAAGCTTTCTTT
v_gene: TRBV20-1; abundance: .; j_gene: TRBJ2-7; d_gene: TRBD1; len: 13; CDR3aa: CSAIRQGSYEQYF; CDR3nt: TGCAGTGCTATACGACAGGGGAGCTACGAGCAGTACTTC
v_gene: TRBV4-1; abundance: medium-sized; j_gene: TRBJ1-2; d_gene: TRBD1; len: 18; CDR3aa: CASSQLPGQGARGYGYTF; CDR3nt: TGCGCCAGCAGCCAACTACCGGGACAGGGGGCCCGGGGCTATGGCTACACCTTC